This T cell receptor (beta chain) was retrieved from a study of identical twins. Study-wide results and limits: There is a chance that invariant MAIT and iNKT cells partially muddied zero-insertion analyses.

CDR1 and CDR2 (germline): SGHRS, YFSETQ. The CDR3 consists of 15 residues. The V and J ends lost 2 bases and 4 bases, in that order; junction bases with no gene match: 9. As for this clonotype: The antigen is undetermined.

Template switching added a universal primer site; cDNA carried unique molecular identifiers. TCRdb re-called the 5' RACE reads with MiXCR, one entry per CDR3 protein. The sample carries under 300,000 distinct CDR3 sequences, about an eighth recorded once. This TCR derives from a young woman in good health. This chain uses TRBV5-1 with TRBJ2-7; 7 positions match TRBD1. Sequenced sample: memory (CD45RO+) T cells sorted from blood. The CDR3 region is CASSFRAGGAYEQYF. In DNA, the CDR3 is TGCGCCAGCAGCTTCCGCGCAGGGGGAGCTTACGAGCAGTACTTC. The variable domain in full, with the rest retrieved from reference TRBV5-1 and TRBJ2-7, is KAGVTQTPRYLIKTRGQQVTLSCSPISGHRSVSWYQQTPGQGLQFLFEYFSETQRNKGNFPGRFSGRQFSNSRSEMNVSTLELGDSALYLCASSFRAGGAYEQYFGPGTRLTVT.